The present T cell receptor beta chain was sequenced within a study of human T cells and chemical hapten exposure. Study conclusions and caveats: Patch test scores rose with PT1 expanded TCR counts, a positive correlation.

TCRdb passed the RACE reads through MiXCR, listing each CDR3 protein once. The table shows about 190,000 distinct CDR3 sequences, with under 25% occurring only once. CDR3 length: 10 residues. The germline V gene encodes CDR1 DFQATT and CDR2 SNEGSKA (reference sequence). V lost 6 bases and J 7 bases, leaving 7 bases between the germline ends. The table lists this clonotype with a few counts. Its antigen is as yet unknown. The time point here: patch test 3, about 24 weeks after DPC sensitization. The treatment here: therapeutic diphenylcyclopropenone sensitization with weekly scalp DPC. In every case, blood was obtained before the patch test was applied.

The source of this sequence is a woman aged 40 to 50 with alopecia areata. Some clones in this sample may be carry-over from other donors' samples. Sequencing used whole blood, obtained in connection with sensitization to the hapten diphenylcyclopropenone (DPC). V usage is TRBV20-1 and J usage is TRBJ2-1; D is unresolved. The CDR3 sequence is CSAGRNEQFF. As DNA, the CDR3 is TGCAGTGCCGGGCGAAATGAGCAGTTCTTC.